A single sample gave rise to the 2 T cell receptor beta chains below, sequenced in a study of T cells after yellow fever vaccination. MiXCR was run by TCRdb on the 5' RACE reads, yielding one entry per CDR3 protein. The data hold about 220,000 distinct CDR3 sequences, with approximately 6.8% observed a single time. The sequences come from CD4+ T cells sorted from PBMCs, collected on the day of the yellow fever booster vaccination. These receptors were obtained from a man aged 25 to 40 who received the YFV17D yellow fever vaccine.

This clonotype was observed many times. This sequence joins TRBV7-2 and TRBJ2-1; 7 bases line up with TRBD2. Germline CDR1 SGHTA, CDR2 FQGNSA. J lost 8 bases, V lost 5 bases, and 9 bases had no gene match. The CDR3 length is 14 residues. The CDR3 region has the DNA TGTGCCAGCAGCCCCCGCGGGAGTGTCTATGAGCAGTTCTTC. This encodes CASSPRGSVYEQFF.

The chain combines TRBV4-2 with TRBJ2-3; D gene ambiguous. The CDR3 sequence is 13 residues long. V was shortened by 0 bases and J by 5 bases, with 6 bases between the two germline ends. Germline assignment: CDR1 LGHNA and CDR2 YNFKEQ. The CDR3: CASSQESRDTQYF. CDR3 DNA: TGTGCCAGCAGCCAAGAGTCGCGAGATACGCAGTATTTT.